These T cell receptor beta chains were read from a single sample in a study of neurological immune-mediated disorders. Each CDR3 protein gets one entry after TCRdb re-called the 5' RACE reads with MiXCR. The sample consists of tens of thousands of distinct CDR3 sequences, approximately 12% of them appearing once. Sequenced input: PBMCs. The receptor source for this set is a man in his fifties or sixties with HTLV-1-associated myelopathy (HAM/TSP). Both conserved end residues are part of each CDR3. The D gene is left open where the match is weak. Only some rows state a clone size, as once, few, many or a class for expanded clones.

j_gene: TRBJ2-1
abundance: many
v_gene: TRBV5-1
d_gene: TRBD2
CDR3nt: TGCGCCAGCAGCTTGGGGGGACTAGCCGCCTACAATGAGCAGTTCTTC
CDR3aa: CASSLGGLAAYNEQFF

j_gene: TRBJ1-1
abundance: many
v_gene: TRBV14
d_gene: NA
CDR3nt: TGTGCCAGCAGGGGTTACGGACGTGCTTTCTTT
CDR3aa: CASRGYGRAFF

j_gene: TRBJ2-2
abundance: many
v_gene: TRBV9
d_gene: TRBD2
CDR3nt: TGTGCCAGCAGCGGGGGGGGAGCGGGCCACACCGGGGAGCTGTTTTTT
CDR3aa: CASSGGGAGHTGELFF

j_gene: TRBJ2-3
abundance: medium-sized
v_gene: TRBV6-1
d_gene: NA
CDR3nt: TGTGCCAGCAGCCAGGTTAACACAGATACGCAGTATTTT
CDR3aa: CASSQVNTDTQYF

j_gene: TRBJ2-7
abundance: many
v_gene: TRBV29-1
d_gene: TRBD1
CDR3nt: TGCAGCGTTCGGCCACAGGGGGCTAGGTACGAGCAGTACTTC
CDR3aa: CSVRPQGARYEQYF

j_gene: TRBJ2-5
abundance: many
v_gene: TRBV20-1
d_gene: TRBD2
CDR3nt: TGCAGTGCCGCGGGACTAGCGCTTGGCGGGACCCAGTACTTC
CDR3aa: CSAAGLALGGTQYF

j_gene: TRBJ2-1
abundance: many
v_gene: TRBV7-2
d_gene: TRBD2
CDR3nt: TGTGCCAGCAGCTTATCTAGCGGTGTTGGCAATGAGCAGTTCTTC
CDR3aa: CASSLSSGVGNEQFF

j_gene: TRBJ2-5
abundance: many
v_gene: TRBV29-1
d_gene: NA
CDR3nt: TGCAGCGTTCGGGTTCAACAAGAGACCCAGTACTTC
CDR3aa: CSVRVQQETQYF

j_gene: TRBJ2-7
abundance: many
v_gene: TRBV10-2
d_gene: NA
CDR3nt: TGCGCCAGCAGTGAGTTTAACAGCTTATCAACCTACGAGCAGTACTTC
CDR3aa: CASSEFNSLSTYEQYF

j_gene: TRBJ2-1
abundance: many
v_gene: TRBV5-1
d_gene: NA
CDR3nt: TGCGCCAGCAGCCCAGGGGGGGGACTCCACTCCTACAATGAGCAGTTCTTC
CDR3aa: CASSPGGGLHSYNEQFF

j_gene: TRBJ1-2
abundance: NA
v_gene: TRBV7-2
d_gene: NA
CDR3nt: NA
CDR3aa: CASSFYICSVVRRQGASDYTF

j_gene: TRBJ1-5
abundance: many
v_gene: TRBV29-1
d_gene: NA
CDR3nt: TGCAGCGCGACCCCCGGGGGGAATCAGCCCCAGCATTTT
CDR3aa: CSATPGGNQPQHF

j_gene: TRBJ2-5
abundance: many
v_gene: TRBV2
d_gene: TRBD2
CDR3nt: TGTGCCAGCAGTAGGACTAGCGGAAGCCAAGAGACCCAGTACTTC
CDR3aa: CASSRTSGSQETQYF

j_gene: TRBJ2-1
abundance: many
v_gene: TRBV2
d_gene: NA
CDR3nt: TGTGCCAGCAGTGGGGGTGGTAATAGAAATGAGCAGTTCTTC
CDR3aa: CASSGGGNRNEQFF

j_gene: TRBJ2-7
abundance: many
v_gene: TRBV20-1
d_gene: TRBD2
CDR3nt: TGCAGTGCTAGCCGGGGGACTAGCGGGAGGGCTGGTGTCCACGAGCAGTACTTC
CDR3aa: CSASRGTSGRAGVHEQYF

j_gene: TRBJ2-1
abundance: many
v_gene: TRBV7-6
d_gene: TRBD2
CDR3nt: TGTGCCAGCGGCGGGGGGCAGAACAATGAGCAGTTCTTC
CDR3aa: CASGGGQNNEQFF

j_gene: TRBJ1-2
abundance: many
v_gene: TRBV7-3
d_gene: NA
CDR3nt: TGTGCCAGCAGCCCCAGGGGCCCACAGGACTATGGCTACACCTTC
CDR3aa: CASSPRGPQDYGYTF

j_gene: TRBJ2-5
abundance: many
v_gene: TRBV12-3/TRBV12-4
d_gene: NA
CDR3nt: TGTGCCAGCAGTTTATTACTAGATTTGGAGACCCAGTACTTC
CDR3aa: CASSLLLDLETQYF

j_gene: TRBJ1-4
abundance: many
v_gene: TRBV7-9
d_gene: NA
CDR3nt: TGTGCCAGCGAAGGGGCAACTAATGAAAAACTGTTTTTT
CDR3aa: CASEGATNEKLFF

j_gene: TRBJ2-4
abundance: many
v_gene: TRBV6-2/TRBV6-3
d_gene: NA
CDR3nt: TGTGCCAGCAGTTACTCTGAGGCCGGAACCAAAAACATTCAGTACTTC
CDR3aa: CASSYSEAGTKNIQYF

j_gene: TRBJ1-5
abundance: many
v_gene: TRBV3-1
d_gene: NA
CDR3nt: TGTGCCAGCAGCCAACAAGGGCAGGGGCCGCCCCAGCATTTT
CDR3aa: CASSQQGQGPPQHF

j_gene: TRBJ1-6
abundance: many
v_gene: TRBV20-1
d_gene: NA
CDR3nt: TGCAGTGCTAGAGCGTCCCAGGGGTTCAATTCACCCCTCCACTTT
CDR3aa: CSARASQGFNSPLHF

j_gene: TRBJ2-7
abundance: few
v_gene: TRBV6-6
d_gene: NA
CDR3nt: TGTGCCAGCAGTTCACCCGGGACACGCCCGGGCGAGCAGTACTTC
CDR3aa: CASSSPGTRPGEQYF

j_gene: TRBJ2-1
abundance: many
v_gene: TRBV6-1
d_gene: TRBD1
CDR3nt: TGTGCCAGCAGTGAAGATAACAGGGGAAATAATGAGCAGTTCTTC
CDR3aa: CASSEDNRGNNEQFF

j_gene: TRBJ1-1
abundance: many
v_gene: TRBV2
d_gene: TRBD1
CDR3nt: TGTGCCAGCAGTGCGGGGGGGACAGGGAGAACCACTGAAGCTTTCTTT
CDR3aa: CASSAGGTGRTTEAFF

j_gene: TRBJ2-5
abundance: many
v_gene: TRBV21-1
d_gene: NA
CDR3nt: TGTGCCAGCAGCAAAACAGGGGAAGAGACCCAGTACTTC
CDR3aa: CASSKTGEETQYF

j_gene: TRBJ2-3
abundance: many
v_gene: TRBV5-1
d_gene: NA
CDR3nt: TGCGCCAGCAGTTATCAGGGCCTAATTACAGATACGCAGTATTTT
CDR3aa: CASSYQGLITDTQYF

j_gene: TRBJ2-7
abundance: many
v_gene: TRBV28
d_gene: NA
CDR3nt: TGTGCCAGCAGCCGGTGGGGGACTCAGAGCTCCTACGAGCAGTACTTC
CDR3aa: CASSRWGTQSSYEQYF

j_gene: TRBJ2-7
abundance: many
v_gene: TRBV27
d_gene: TRBD1
CDR3nt: TGTGCCAGCAGCTCGGGACAGTCCTACGAGCAGTACTTC
CDR3aa: CASSSGQSYEQYF